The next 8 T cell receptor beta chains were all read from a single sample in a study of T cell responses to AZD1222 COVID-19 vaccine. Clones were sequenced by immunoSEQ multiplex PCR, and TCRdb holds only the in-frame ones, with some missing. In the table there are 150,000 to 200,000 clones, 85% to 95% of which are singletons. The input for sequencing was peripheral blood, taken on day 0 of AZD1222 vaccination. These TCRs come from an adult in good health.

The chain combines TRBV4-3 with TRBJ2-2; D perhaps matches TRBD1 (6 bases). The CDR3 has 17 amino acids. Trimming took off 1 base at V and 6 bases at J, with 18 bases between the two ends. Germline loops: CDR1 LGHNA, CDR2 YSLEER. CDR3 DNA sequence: TGCGCCAGCAGCCAAGCCTCCATCAGGGGAAATGCCGGGGAGCTGTTTTTT. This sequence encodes CASSQASIRGNAGELFF.

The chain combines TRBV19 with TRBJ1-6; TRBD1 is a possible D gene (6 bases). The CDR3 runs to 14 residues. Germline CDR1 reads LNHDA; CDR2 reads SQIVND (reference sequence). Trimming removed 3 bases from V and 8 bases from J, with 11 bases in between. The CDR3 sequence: CASSIQGPYSPLHF. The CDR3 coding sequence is TGTGCCAGTAGTATCCAGGGGCCCTATTCACCCCTCCACTTT.

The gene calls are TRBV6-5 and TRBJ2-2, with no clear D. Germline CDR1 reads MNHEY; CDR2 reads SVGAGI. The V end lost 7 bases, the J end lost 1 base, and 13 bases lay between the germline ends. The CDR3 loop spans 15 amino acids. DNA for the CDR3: TGTGCCAGCACCCTGGGGTCAGGGAACACCGGGGAGCTGTTTTTT. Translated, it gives CASTLGSGNTGELFF.

In DNA form, the CDR3 reads TGTGCCAGCAGGTTCGGACTTATCTACAATGAGCAGTTCTTC. The encoded protein is CASRFGLIYNEQFF. The genes are TRBV11-2 and TRBJ2-1; D may be TRBD2 (5 bases). V was shortened by 6 bases and J by 3 bases, with 12 bases between the two germline ends. Germline values: CDR1 SGHAT, CDR2 FQNNGV. The CDR3 has 14 residues.

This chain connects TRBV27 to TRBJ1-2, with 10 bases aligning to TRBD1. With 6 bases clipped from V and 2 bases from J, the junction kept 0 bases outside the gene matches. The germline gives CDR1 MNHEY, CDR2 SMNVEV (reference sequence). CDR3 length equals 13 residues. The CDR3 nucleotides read TGTGCCAGCAGGACAGGGGGCAACTATGGCTACACCTTC. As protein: CASRTGGNYGYTF.

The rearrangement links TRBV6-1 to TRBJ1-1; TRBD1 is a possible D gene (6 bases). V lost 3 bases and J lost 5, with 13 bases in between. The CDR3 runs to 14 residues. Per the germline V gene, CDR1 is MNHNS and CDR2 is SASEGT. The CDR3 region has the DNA TGTGCCAGCAGTGAGGGGGGGGCAAATACTGAAGCTTTCTTT. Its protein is CASSEGGANTEAFF.

The CDR3 reads CASSPPDGDQPQHF. DNA for the CDR3: TGTGCCAGCTCACCACCGGACGGGGACCAGCCCCAGCATTTT. The V gene is TRBV18, the J gene TRBJ1-5, with a possible D match to TRBD1 (5 bases). Per the germline V gene, CDR1 is KGHSH and CDR2 is LQKENI. The CDR3 loop spans 14 amino acids. V dropped 0 bases and J dropped 7 bases, with 10 bases sitting between them.

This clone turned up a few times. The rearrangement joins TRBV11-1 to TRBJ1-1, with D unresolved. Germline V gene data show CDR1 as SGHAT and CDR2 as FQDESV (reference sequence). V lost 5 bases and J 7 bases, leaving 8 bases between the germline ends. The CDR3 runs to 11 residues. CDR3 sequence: CASSPQLEAFF. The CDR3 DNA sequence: TGTGCCAGCAGCCCCCAACTTGAAGCTTTCTTT.